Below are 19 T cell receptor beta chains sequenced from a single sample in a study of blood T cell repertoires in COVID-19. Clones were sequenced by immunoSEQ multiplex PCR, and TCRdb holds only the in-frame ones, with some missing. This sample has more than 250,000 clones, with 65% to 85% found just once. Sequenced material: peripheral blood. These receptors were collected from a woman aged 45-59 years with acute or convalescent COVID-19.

The CDR3 sequence: CASSQDLAAANYGYTF. CDR3 nucleotide sequence: TGTGCCAGCAGCCAAGATCTAGCGGCTGCTAACTATGGCTACACCTTC. This chain joins TRBV4-2 and TRBJ1-2; D is undetermined. Looked up from germline, CDR1 is LGHNA and CDR2 is YNFKEQ. The CDR3 loop spans 16 amino acids. Trimming cost V 0 bases and J 0 bases, with 11 bases left between them.

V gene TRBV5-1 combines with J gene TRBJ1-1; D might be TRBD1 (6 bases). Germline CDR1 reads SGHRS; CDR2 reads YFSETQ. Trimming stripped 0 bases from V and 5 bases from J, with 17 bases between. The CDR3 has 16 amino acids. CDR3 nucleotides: TGCGCCAGCAGCTTGGGGTTCCAGGGGAGGGGAACTGAAGCTTTCTTT. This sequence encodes CASSLGFQGRGTEAFF.

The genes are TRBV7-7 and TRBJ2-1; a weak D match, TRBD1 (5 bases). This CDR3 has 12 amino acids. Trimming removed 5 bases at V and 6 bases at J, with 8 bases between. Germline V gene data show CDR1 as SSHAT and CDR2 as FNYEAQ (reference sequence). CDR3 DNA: TGTGCCAGCAGCCCCGACAGCAATGAGCAGTTCTTC. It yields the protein CASSPDSNEQFF. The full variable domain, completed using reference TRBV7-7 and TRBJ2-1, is GAGVSQSPRYKVTKRGQDVTLRCDPISSHATLYWYQQALGQGPEFLTYFNYEAQPDKSGLPSDRFSAERPEGSISTLTIQRTEQRDSAMYRCASSPDSNEQFFGPGTRLTVL.

Here the CDR3 DNA reads TGTGCCAGCAGCGCGCAGGGAAGTCCAAACTATGGCTACACCTTC. It yields the protein CASSAQGSPNYGYTF. V and J are TRBV9 and TRBJ1-2; perhaps TRBD1 as D (5 bases). Deletions cut 3 bases from V and 2 bases from J, with 14 bases between. This CDR3 is built from 15 residues. The germline V gene encodes CDR1 SGDLS and CDR2 YYNGEE.

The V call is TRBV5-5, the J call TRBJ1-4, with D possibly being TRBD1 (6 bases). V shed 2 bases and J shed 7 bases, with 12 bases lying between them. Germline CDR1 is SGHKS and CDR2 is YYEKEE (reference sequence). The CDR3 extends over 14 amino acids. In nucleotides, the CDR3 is TGTGCCAGCAGCTTCAGGGGACCCGGTGAAAAACTGTTTTTT. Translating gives CASSFRGPGEKLFF.

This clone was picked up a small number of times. CDR3: CATRRTGAYEQYF. The CDR3 DNA is TGTGCCACCAGGAGGACAGGGGCCTACGAGCAGTACTTC. J is TRBJ2-7 and V is TRBV3-1 (or the pseudogene TRBV3-2); the match to TRBD1 covers 9 bases. Trimming cost V 10 bases and J 2 bases; bases outside gene matches: 6. The CDR3 contains 13 residues. Germline V lookup: CDR1 LGHDT, CDR2 YNNKEL (reference sequence).

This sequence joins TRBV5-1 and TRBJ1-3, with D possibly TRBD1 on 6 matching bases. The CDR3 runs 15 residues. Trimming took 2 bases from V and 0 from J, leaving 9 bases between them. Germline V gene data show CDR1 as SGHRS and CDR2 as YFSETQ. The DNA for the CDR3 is TGCGCCAGCAGCTTACAGGGATTCTCTGGAAACACCATATATTTT. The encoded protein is CASSLQGFSGNTIYF.

CDR3 bases: TGTGCCAGCAGCTTAGGGCTAGCGGGTTGGAGCTCCTACAATGAGCAGTTCTTC. Its protein product is CASSLGLAGWSSYNEQFF. V gene TRBV5-6 combines with J gene TRBJ2-1, with 8 bases lining up with TRBD2. This CDR3 is 18 amino acids long. J lost 0 bases, V lost 2 bases, and 10 bases had no gene match. Germline CDR1 and CDR2: SGHDT and YYEEEE.

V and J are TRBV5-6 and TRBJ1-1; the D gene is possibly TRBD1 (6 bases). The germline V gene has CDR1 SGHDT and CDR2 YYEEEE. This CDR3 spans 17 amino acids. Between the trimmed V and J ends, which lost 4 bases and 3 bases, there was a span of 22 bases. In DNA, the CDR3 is TGTGCCAGCAGCCCTACGCCTCTACAGGGATGGGACACTGAAGCTTTCTTT. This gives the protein CASSPTPLQGWDTEAFF.

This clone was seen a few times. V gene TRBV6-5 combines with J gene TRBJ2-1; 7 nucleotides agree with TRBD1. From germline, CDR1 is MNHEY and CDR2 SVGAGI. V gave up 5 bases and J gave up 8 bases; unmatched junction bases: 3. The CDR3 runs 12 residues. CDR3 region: CASSRQGHEQFF. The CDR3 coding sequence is TGTGCCAGCAGTAGACAGGGTCATGAGCAGTTCTTC.

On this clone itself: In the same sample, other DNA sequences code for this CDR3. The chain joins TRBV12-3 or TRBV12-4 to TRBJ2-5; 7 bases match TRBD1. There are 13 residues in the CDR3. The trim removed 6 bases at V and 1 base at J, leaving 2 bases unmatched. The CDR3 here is CASSRQGQETQYF. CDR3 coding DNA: TGTGCCAGCAGCCGACAGGGCCAAGAGACCCAGTACTTC.

CDR3: CAANQADQPQHF. DNA for the CDR3: TGTGCCGCGAACCAAGCGGATCAGCCCCAGCATTTT. The V call is TRBV10-3, the J call TRBJ1-5; D call uncertain. The V and J ends lost 11 bases and 5 bases respectively, with 13 bases between them. CDR1 ENHRY and CDR2 SYGVKD come from the germline V gene. This CDR3 region has 12 residues.

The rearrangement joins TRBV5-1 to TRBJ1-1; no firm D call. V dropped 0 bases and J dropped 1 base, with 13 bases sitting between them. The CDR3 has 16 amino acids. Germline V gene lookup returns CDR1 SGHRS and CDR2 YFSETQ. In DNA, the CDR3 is TGCGCCAGCAGCTTGGGGCAAGTGGTCCGGAACACTGAAGCTTTCTTT. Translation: CASSLGQVVRNTEAFF.

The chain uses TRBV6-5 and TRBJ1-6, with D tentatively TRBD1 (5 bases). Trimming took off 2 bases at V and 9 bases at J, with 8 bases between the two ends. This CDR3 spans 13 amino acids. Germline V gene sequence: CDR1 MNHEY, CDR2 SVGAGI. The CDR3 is CASSYGAGSPLHF. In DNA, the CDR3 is TGTGCCAGCAGTTACGGGGCCGGTTCACCCCTCCACTTT.

CDR3 loop: CAWSVEAGVTEAFF. For the CDR3, the DNA is TGTGCCTGGAGTGTTGAGGCAGGGGTAACTGAAGCTTTCTTT. This sequence joins TRBV30 and TRBJ1-1; TRBD1 is a possible D gene (6 bases). V lost 0 bases and J lost 5, with 13 bases in between. This CDR3 is built from 14 residues. The V gene's germline CDR1 is GTSNPN and CDR2 SVGIG (reference sequence).

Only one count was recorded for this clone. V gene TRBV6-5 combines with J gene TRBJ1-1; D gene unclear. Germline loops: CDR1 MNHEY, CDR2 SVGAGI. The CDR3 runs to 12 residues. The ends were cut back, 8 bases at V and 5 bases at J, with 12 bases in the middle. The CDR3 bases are TGTGCCAGCCTCCCACGGGAAACTGAAGCTTTCTTT. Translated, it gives CASLPRETEAFF.

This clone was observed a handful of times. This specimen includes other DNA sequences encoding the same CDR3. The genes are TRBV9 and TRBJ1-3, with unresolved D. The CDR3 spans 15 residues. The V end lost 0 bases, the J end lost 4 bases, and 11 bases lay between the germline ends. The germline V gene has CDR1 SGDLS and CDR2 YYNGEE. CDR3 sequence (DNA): TGTGCCAGCAGCGTAGGCTCCGGGGTCGGAAACACCATATATTTT. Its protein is CASSVGSGVGNTIYF.

CDR3 sequence: CASSHRQVLNEKLFF. For the CDR3, the DNA is TGTGCCAGCAGCCACCGACAGGTCCTTAATGAAAAACTGTTTTTT. The chain links TRBV3-1 (or the pseudogene TRBV3-2) to TRBJ1-4, with D possibly TRBD1 on 6 matching bases. The V end was cut by 3 bases, the J end by 4 bases, with 12 bases between. The CDR3 spans 15 residues. Germline lookup yields CDR1 LGHDT and CDR2 YNNKEL (reference sequence).

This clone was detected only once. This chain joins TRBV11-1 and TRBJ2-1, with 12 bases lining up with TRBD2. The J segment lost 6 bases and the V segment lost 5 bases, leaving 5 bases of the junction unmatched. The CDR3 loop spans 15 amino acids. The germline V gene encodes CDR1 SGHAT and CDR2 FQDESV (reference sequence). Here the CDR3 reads CASSRLAGVRNEQFF. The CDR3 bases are TGTGCCAGCAGCCGACTAGCGGGAGTCCGCAATGAGCAGTTCTTC.